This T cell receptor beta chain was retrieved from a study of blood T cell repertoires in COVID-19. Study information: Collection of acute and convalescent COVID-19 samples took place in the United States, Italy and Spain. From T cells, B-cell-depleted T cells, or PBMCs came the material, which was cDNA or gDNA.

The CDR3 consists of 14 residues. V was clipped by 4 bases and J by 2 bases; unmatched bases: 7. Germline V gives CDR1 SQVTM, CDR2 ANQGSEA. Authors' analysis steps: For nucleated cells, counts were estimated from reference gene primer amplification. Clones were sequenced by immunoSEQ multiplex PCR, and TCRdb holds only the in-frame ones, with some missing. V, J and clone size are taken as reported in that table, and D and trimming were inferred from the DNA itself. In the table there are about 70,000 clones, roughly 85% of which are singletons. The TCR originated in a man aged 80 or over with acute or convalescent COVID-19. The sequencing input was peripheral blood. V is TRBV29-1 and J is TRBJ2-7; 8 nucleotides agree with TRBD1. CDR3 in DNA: TGCAGCGTTGTTCCGGACAGGGACACCTACGAGCAGTACTTC. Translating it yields CSVVPDRDTYEQYF.